This TCR beta chain stems from a study of blood T cell repertoires in COVID-19. Study details: The origin of the acute and convalescent COVID-19 samples was the United States, Italy and Spain.

CDR3 length equals 14 residues. The trim removed 7 bases at V and 2 bases at J, leaving 5 bases unmatched. Germline CDR1 reads SGHRS; CDR2 reads YFSETQ. Methods used by the authors: Nucleated cell number was recorded as an estimate derived from reference gene primer amplification. Sequenced by immunoSEQ multiplex PCR; TCRdb stores in-frame clones only, minus some. V and J calls and clone size come straight from that table; D and trimming were deduced from the DNA. The sample holds hundreds of thousands of clones; about 91% are singletons and the top ten take roughly 12%. Details on this clone: This specimen includes other DNA sequences encoding the same CDR3.

V is TRBV5-1 and J is TRBJ2-5, with 10 positions matching TRBD2. Specimen: peripheral blood. The source is a woman aged 50 to 60 with COVID-19, enrolled during active disease. The CDR3 DNA follows: TGCGCCAGCTCTAGCGGGGGAGGGCAAGAGACCCAGTACTTC. Translation gives CASSSGGGQETQYF.